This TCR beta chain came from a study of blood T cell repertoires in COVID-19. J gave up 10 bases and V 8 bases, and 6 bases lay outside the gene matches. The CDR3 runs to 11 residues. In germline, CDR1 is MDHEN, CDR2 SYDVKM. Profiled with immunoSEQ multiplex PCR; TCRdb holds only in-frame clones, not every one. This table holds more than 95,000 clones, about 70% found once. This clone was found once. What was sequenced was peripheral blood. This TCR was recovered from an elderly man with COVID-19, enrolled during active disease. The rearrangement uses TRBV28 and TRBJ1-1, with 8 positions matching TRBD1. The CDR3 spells CASGRGRGAFF. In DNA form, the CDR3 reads TGTGCCAGCGGCAGGGGGCGAGGAGCTTTCTTT.